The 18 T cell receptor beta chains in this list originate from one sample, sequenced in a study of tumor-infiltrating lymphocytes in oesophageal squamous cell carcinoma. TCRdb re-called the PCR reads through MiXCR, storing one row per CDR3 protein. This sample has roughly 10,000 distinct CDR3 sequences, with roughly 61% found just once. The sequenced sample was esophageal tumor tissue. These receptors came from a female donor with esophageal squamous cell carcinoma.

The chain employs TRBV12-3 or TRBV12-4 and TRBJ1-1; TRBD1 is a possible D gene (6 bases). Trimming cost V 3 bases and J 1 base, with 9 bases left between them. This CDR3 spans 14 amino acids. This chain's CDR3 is CASSFGGRNTEAFF. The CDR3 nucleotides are TGTGCCAGCAGTTTCGGGGGGCGGAACACTGAAGCTTTCTTT.

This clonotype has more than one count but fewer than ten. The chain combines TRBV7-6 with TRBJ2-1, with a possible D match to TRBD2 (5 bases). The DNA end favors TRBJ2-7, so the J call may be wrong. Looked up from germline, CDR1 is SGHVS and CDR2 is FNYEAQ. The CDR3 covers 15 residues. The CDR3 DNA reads TGTGCCAGCAGCTTAGTAGCTGCAGGAGGCGACGAGCAGTACTTC. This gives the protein CASSLVAAGGDEQYF.

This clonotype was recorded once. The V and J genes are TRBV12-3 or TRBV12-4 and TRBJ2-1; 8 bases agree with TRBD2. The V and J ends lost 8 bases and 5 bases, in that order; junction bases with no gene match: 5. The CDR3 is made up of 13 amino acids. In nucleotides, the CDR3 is TGTGCCAGCCGTAGCGGGGACAACAATGAGCAGTTCTTC. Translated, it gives CASRSGDNNEQFF.

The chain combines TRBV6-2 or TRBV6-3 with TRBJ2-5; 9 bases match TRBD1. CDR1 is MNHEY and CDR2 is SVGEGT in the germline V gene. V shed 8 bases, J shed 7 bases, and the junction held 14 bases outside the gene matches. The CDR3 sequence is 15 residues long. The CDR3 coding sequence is TGTGCCAGCTCAACCACCGGGACAGGGATAGTGACCCAGTACTTC. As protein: CASSTTGTGIVTQYF.

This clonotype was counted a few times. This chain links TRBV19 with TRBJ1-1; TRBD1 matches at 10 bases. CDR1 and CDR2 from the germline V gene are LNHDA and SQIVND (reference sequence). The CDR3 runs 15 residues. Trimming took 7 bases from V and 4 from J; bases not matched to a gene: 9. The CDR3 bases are TGTGCCAGTATCCCCGGGGGACAGGGGTTCACTGAAGCTTTCTTT. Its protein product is CASIPGGQGFTEAFF.

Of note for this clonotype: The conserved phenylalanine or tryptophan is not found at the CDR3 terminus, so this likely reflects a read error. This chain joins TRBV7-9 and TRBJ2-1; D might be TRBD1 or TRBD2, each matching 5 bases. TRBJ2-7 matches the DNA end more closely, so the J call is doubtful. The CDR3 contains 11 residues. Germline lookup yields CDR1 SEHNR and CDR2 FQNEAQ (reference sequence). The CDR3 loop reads CASSLGGQQYL. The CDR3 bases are TGTGCCAGCAGCTTAGGGGGACAGCAGTACTTA.

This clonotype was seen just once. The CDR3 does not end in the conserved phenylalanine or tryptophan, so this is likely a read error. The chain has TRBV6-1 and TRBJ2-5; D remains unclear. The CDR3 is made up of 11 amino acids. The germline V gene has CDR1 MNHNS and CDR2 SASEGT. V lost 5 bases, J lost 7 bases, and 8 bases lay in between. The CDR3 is CASSYAMTQYL. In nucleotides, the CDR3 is TGTGCCAGCAGTTACGCGATGACCCAGTACTTG.

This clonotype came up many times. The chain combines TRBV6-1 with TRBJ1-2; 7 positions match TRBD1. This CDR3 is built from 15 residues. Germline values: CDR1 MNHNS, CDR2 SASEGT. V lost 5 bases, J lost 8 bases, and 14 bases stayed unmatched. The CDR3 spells CASSRGGTGAQGYTF. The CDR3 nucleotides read TGTGCCAGCAGTCGGGGGGGCACAGGGGCTCAAGGCTACACCTTC.

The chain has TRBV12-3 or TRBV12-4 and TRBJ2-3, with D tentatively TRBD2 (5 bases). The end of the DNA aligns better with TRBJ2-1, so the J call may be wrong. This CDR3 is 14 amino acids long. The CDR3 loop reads CASSLATAGYEQFF. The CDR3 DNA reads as TGTGCCAGCAGTTTAGCGACCGCGGGCTACGAGCAGTTCTTC.

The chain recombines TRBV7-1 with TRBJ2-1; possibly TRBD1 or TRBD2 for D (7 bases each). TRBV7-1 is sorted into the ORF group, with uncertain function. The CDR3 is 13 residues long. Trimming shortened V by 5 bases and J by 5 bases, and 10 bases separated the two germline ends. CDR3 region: CASSQGGNNEQFF. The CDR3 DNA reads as TGTGCCAGCAGCCAGGGGGGGAACAATGAGCAGTTCTTC.

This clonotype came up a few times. As DNA, the CDR3 is TGTGCCAGCAGCGAACGGTACGAGCAGTACTTC. This gives the protein CASSERYEQYF. The J gene is TRBJ2-7, the V gene TRBV28, with D unclear. Deletions cut 6 bases from V and 4 bases from J, with 7 bases between. Germline V gives CDR1 MDHEN, CDR2 SYDVKM. The CDR3 is made up of 11 amino acids. Full variable domain (missing parts from reference TRBV28 and TRBJ2-7): DVKVTQSSRYLVKRTGEKVFLECVQDMDHENMFWYRQDPGLGLRLIYFSYDVKMKEKGDIPEGYSVSREKKERFSLILESASTNQTSMYLCASSERYEQYFGPGTRLTVT.

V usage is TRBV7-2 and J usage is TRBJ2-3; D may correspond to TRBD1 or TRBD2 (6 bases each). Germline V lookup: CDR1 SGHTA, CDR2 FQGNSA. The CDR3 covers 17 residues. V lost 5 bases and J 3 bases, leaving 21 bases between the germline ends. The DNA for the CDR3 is TGTGCCAGCAGCCCTTTAGGCGCTCGAGGGGGGACAGATACGCAGTATTTT. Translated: CASSPLGARGGTDTQYF.

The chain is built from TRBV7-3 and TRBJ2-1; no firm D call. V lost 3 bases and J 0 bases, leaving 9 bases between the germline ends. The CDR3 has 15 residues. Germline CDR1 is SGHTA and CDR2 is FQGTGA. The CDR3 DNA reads TGTGCCAGCAGCTTCGGGTCTAGCTCCTACAATGAGCAGTTCTTC. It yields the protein CASSFGSSSYNEQFF.

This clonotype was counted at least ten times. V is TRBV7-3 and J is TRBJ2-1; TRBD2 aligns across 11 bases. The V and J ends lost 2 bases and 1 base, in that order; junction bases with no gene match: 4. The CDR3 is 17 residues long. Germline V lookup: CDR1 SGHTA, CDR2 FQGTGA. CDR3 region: CASSLRLAGRSYNEQFF. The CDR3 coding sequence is TGTGCCAGCAGCTTACGACTAGCGGGACGTTCCTACAATGAGCAGTTCTTC.

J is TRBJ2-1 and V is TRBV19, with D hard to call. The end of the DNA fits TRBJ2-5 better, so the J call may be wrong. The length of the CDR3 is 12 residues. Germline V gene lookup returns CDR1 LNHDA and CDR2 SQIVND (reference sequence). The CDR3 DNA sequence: TGTGCCAGTAGTATGAACCGGGAGACCCAGTACTTC. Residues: CASSMNRETQYF.

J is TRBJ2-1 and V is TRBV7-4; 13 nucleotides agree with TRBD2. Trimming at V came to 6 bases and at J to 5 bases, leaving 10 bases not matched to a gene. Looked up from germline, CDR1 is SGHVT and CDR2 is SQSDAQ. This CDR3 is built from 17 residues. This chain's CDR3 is CASSRSELAGGHNEQFF. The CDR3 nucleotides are TGTGCCAGCAGTCGCAGCGAACTAGCGGGAGGGCACAATGAGCAGTTCTTC.

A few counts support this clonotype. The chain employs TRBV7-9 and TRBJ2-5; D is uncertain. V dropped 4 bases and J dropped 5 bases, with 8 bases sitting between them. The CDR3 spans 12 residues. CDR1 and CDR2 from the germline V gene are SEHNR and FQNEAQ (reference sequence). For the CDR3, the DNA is TGTGCCAGCAGCTCCCGATGGGAGACCCAGTACTTC. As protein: CASSSRWETQYF.

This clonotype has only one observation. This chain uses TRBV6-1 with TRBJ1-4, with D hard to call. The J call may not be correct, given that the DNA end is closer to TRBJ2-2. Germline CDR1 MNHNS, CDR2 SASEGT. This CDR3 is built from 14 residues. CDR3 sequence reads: CASSEPYKAGELFF. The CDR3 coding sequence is TGTGCCAGCAGTGAGCCCTACAAGGCCGGGGAGCTGTTTTTT.